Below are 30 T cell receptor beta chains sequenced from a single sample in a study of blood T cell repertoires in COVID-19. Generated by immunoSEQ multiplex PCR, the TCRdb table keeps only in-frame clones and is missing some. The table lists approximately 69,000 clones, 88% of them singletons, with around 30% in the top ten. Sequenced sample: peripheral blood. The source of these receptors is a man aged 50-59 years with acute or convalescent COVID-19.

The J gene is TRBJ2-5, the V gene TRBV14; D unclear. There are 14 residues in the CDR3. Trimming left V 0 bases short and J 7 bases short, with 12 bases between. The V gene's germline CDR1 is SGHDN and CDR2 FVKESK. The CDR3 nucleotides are TGTGCCAGCAGCCAAGATTGGATGTCGGGGACCCAGTACTTC. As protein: CASSQDWMSGTQYF.

CDR3 in amino acids: CASSRGLAGQETQYF. CDR3 nucleotide sequence: TGCGCCAGCAGCAGGGGACTAGCGGGACAAGAGACCCAGTACTTC. This chain uses TRBV5-1 with TRBJ2-5; 13 nucleotides agree with TRBD2. Germline CDR1 is SGHRS and CDR2 is YFSETQ. The CDR3 is made up of 15 amino acids. Trimming at V came to 4 bases and at J to 2 bases, leaving 2 bases not matched to a gene.

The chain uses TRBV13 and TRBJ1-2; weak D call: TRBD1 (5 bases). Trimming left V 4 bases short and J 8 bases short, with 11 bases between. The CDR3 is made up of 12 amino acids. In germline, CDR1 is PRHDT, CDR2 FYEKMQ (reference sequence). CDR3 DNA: TGTGCCAGCAGCTGGGGCCTCGGCGGCTACACCTTC. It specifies CASSWGLGGYTF.

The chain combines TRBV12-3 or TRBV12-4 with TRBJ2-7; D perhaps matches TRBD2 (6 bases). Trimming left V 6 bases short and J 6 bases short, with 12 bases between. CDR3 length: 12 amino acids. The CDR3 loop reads CASSPGTLEQYF. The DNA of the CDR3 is TGTGCCAGCAGCCCCGGGACTCTCGAGCAGTACTTC.

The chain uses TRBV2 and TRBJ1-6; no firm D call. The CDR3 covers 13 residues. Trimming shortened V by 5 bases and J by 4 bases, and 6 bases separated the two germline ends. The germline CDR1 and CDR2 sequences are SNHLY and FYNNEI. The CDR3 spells CASSPSYNSPLHF. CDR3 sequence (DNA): TGTGCCAGCAGTCCTAGTTATAATTCACCCCTCCACTTT.

The CDR3 protein is CASSFPPGATNEKLFF. The CDR3 bases are TGTGCCAGCAGTTTCCCCCCCGGAGCAACTAATGAAAAACTGTTTTTT. The J gene is TRBJ1-4, the V gene TRBV6-5; no clear D gene. Per the germline V gene, CDR1 is MNHEY and CDR2 is SVGAGI. The V end lost 4 bases, the J end lost 0 bases, and 12 bases lay between the germline ends. The CDR3 sequence is 16 residues long.

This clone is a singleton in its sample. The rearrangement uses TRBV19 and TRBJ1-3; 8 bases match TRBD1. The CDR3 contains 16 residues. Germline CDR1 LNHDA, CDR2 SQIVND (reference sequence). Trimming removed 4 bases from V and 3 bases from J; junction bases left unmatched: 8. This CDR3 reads CASSTHRTGIGNTIYF. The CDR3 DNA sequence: TGTGCCAGTAGTACTCACAGGACAGGGATTGGAAACACCATATATTTT.

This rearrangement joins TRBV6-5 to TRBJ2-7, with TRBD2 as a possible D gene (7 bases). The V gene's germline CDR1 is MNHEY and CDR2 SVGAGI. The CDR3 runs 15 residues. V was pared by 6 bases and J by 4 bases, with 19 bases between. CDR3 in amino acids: CASRPVWGGHYEQYF. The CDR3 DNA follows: TGTGCCAGCAGACCAGTATGGGGGGGGCATTACGAGCAGTACTTC.

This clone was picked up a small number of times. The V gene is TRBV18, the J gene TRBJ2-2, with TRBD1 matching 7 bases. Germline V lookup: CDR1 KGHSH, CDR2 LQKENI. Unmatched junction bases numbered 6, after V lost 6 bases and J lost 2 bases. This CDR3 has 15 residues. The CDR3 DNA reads TGTGCCAGCTCCCTCGGGACAGTCAACACCGGGGAGCTGTTTTTT. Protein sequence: CASSLGTVNTGELFF. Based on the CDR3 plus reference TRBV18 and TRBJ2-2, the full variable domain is NAGVMQNPRHLVRRRGQEARLRCSPMKGHSHVYWYRQLPEEGLKFMVYLQKENIIDESGMPKERFSAEFPKEGPSILRIQQVVRGDSAAYFCASSLGTVNTGELFFGEGSRLTVL.

The CDR3 nucleotides are TGTGCCAGCAGCCCGGGGACAGAGGATGAAAAACTGTTTTTT. It translates to CASSPGTEDEKLFF. V usage is TRBV9 and J usage is TRBJ1-4, with 7 positions matching TRBD1. With 4 bases clipped from V and 6 bases from J, the junction kept 6 bases outside the gene matches. This CDR3 comprises 14 residues. Germline V CDR1 and CDR2: SGDLS, YYNGEE.

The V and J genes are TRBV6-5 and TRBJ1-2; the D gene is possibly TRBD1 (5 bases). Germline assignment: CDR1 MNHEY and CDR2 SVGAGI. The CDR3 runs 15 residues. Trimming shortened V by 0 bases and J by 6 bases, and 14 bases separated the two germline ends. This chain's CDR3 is CASSYSIGAGDGYTF. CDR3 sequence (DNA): TGTGCCAGCAGTTACTCGATTGGGGCGGGGGATGGCTACACCTTC.

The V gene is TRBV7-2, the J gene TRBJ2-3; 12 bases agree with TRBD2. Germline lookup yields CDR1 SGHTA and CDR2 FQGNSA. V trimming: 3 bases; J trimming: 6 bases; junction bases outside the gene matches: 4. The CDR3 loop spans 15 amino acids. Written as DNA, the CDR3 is TGTGCCAGCAGCTTTGCTAGCGGGGGGGCGGATACGCAGTATTTT. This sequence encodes CASSFASGGADTQYF.

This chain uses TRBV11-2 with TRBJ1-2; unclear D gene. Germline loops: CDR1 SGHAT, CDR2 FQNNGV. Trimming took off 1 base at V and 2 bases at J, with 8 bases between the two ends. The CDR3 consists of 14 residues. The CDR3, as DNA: TGTGCCAGCAGCTTAGGGGCAGTAAACTATGGCTACACCTTC. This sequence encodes CASSLGAVNYGYTF.

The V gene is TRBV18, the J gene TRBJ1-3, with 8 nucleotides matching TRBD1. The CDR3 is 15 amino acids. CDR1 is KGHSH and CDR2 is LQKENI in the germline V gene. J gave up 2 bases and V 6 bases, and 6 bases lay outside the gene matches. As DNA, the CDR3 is TGTGCCAGCTCGCCGGACAGGGTCGCTGGAAACACCATATATTTT. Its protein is CASSPDRVAGNTIYF.

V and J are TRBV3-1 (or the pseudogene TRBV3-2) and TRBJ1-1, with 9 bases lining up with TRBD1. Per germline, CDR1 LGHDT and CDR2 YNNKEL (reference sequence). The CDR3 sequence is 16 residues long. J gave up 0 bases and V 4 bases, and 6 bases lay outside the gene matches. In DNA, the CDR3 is TGTGCCAGCAGCCGCACAGGGGGCTCCATGAACACTGAAGCTTTCTTT. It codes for CASSRTGGSMNTEAFF.

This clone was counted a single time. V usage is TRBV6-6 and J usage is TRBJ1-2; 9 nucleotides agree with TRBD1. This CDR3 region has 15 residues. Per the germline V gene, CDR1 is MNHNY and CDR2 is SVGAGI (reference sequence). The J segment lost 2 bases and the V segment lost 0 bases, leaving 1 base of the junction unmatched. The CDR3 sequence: CASSYSGQGNYGYTF. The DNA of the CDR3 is TGTGCCAGCAGTTACTCGGGACAGGGAAACTATGGCTACACCTTC.

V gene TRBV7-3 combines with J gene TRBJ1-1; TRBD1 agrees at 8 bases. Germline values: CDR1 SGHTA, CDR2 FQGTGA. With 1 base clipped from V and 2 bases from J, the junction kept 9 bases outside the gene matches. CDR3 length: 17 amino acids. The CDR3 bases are TGTGCCAGCAGCTTAAGAGGACAGGGACTTCTAAACACTGAAGCTTTCTTT. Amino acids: CASSLRGQGLLNTEAFF.

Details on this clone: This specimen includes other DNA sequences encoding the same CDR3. CDR3 sequence reads: CASSPSGAYEQYF. In DNA form, the CDR3 reads TGTGCCAGCAGCCCGTCCGGGGCCTACGAGCAGTACTTC. V gene TRBV7-9 combines with J gene TRBJ2-7, with TRBD2 as a possible D gene (5 bases). Germline values: CDR1 SEHNR, CDR2 FQNEAQ (reference sequence). V dropped 5 bases and J dropped 2 bases, with 10 bases sitting between them. The CDR3 has 13 amino acids.

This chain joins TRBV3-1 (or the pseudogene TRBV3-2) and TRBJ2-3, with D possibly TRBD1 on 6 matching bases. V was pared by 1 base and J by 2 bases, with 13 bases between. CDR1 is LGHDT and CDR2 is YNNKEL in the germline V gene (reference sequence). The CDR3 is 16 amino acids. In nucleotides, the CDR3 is TGTGCCAGCAGCCAAGGGGGGACACAACTCACAGATACGCAGTATTTT. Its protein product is CASSQGGTQLTDTQYF.

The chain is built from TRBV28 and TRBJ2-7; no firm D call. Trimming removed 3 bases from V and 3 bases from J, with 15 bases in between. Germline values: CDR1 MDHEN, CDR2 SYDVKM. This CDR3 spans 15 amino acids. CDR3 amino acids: CASSFNRFGDYEQYF. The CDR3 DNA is TGTGCCAGCAGTTTTAATCGGTTCGGAGACTACGAGCAGTACTTC.

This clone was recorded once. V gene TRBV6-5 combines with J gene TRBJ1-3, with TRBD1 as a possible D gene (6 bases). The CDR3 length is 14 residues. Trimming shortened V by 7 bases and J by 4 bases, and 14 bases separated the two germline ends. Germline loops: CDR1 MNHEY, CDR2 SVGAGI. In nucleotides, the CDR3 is TGTGCCAGCATTCGGGGGGCTACGGGAAACACCATATATTTT. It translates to CASIRGATGNTIYF.

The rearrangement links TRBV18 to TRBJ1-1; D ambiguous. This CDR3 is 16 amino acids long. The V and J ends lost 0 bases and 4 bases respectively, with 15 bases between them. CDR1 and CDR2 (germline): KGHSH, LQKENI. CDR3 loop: CASSPPYGRVGTEAFF. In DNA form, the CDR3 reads TGTGCCAGCTCACCACCGTACGGGAGGGTTGGCACTGAAGCTTTCTTT.

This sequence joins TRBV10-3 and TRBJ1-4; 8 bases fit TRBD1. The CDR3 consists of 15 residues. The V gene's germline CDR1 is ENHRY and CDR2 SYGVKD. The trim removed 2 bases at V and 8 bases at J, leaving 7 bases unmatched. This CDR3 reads CAISETRTGREKLFF. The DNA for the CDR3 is TGTGCCATCAGTGAGACTCGGACAGGGAGAGAAAAACTGTTTTTT.

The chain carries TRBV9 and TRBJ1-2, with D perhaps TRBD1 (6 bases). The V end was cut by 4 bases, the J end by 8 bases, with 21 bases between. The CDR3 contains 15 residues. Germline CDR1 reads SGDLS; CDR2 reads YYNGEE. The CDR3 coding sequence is TGTGCCAGCAGCTACTTGGGGGCAGGGCTCGAAGGCTACACCTTC. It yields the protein CASSYLGAGLEGYTF.

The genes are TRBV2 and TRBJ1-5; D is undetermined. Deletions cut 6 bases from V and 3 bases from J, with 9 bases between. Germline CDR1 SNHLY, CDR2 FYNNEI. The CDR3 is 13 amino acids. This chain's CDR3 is CASSGGSNQPQHF. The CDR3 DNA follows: TGTGCCAGCAGCGGAGGGTCCAATCAGCCCCAGCATTTT.

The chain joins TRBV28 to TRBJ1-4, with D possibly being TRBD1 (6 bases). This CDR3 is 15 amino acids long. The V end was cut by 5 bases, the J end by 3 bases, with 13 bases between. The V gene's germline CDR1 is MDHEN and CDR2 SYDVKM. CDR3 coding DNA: TGTGCCAGCAGTCTCGGACAGATCCCTAATGAAAAACTGTTTTTT. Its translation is CASSLGQIPNEKLFF.

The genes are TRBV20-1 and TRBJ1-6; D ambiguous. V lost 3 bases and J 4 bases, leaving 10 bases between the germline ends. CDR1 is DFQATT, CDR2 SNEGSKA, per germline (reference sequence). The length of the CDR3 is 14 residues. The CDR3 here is CSASLGGYNSPLHF. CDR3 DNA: TGCAGTGCTAGTCTTGGCGGTTATAATTCACCCCTCCACTTT.

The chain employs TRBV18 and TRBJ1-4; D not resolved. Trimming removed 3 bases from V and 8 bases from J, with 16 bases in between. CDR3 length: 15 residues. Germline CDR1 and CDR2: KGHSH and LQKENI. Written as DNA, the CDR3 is TGTGCCAGCTCACCCGCCCCCAGGTCGGGAGAAAAACTGTTTTTT. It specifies CASSPAPRSGEKLFF. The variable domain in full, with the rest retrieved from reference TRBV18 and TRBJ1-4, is NAGVMQNPRHLVRRRGQEARLRCSPMKGHSHVYWYRQLPEEGLKFMVYLQKENIIDESGMPKERFSAEFPKEGPSILRIQQVVRGDSAAYFCASSPAPRSGEKLFFGSGTQLSVL.

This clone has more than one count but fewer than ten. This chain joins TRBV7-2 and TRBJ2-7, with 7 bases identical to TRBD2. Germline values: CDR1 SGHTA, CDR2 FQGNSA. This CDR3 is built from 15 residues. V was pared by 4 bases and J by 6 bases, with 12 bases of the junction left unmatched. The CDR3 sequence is CASSWRAGRVSEQYF. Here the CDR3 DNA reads TGTGCCAGCAGCTGGCGGGCAGGGAGGGTGTCCGAGCAGTACTTC.

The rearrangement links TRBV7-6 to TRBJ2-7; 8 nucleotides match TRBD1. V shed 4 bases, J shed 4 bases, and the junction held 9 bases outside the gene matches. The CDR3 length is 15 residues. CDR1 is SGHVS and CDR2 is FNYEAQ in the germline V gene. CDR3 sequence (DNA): TGTGCCAGCAGCTACGCTTCGACAGGGGTGTACGAGCAGTACTTC. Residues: CASSYASTGVYEQYF.